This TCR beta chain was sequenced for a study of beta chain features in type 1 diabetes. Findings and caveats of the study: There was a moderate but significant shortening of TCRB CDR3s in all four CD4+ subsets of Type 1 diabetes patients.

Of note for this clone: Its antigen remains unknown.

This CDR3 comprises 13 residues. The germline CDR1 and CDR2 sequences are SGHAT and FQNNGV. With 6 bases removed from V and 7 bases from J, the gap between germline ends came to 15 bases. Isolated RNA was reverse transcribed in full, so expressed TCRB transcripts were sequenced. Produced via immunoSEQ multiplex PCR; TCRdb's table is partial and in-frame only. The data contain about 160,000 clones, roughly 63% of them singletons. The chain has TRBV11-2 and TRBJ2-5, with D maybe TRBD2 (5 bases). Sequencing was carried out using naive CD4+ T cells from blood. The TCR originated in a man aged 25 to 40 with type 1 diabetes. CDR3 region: CASSGTEGGTQYF. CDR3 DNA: TGTGCCAGCAGTGGAACAGAAGGAGGGACCCAGTACTTC.